This TCR beta chain is from a study of T cell responses to AZD1222 COVID-19 vaccine. Across the study: Timing groups of about 4 and about 12 weeks for second doses were pooled. Study-wide results and caveats: Baseline antibody screening turned up just six seropositive AZD1222 recipients. Among spike-specific TCRs, nearly half reportedly target unmutated variant regions. Among the donors, most were white British and more were female, and clonal diversity was possibly underestimated.

CDR1 is LNHDA and CDR2 is SQIVND in the germline V gene (reference sequence). The CDR3 is 16 residues long. Trimming took 0 bases from V and 9 from J, leaving 18 bases between them. Produced via immunoSEQ multiplex PCR; TCRdb's table is partial and in-frame only. The sample has 170,000 or so clones, about nine tenths seen once. Note on this clone: What it binds is unknown.

The clonotype was recovered from an adult in good health. This rearrangement joins TRBV19 to TRBJ1-5; no definite D call. The sequencing used peripheral blood, collected on day 0 of AZD1222 vaccination. CDR3 loop: CASSIDLVAADRPQHF. The CDR3 coding sequence is TGTGCCAGTAGTATAGATTTAGTGGCAGCGGATCGGCCCCAGCATTTT.